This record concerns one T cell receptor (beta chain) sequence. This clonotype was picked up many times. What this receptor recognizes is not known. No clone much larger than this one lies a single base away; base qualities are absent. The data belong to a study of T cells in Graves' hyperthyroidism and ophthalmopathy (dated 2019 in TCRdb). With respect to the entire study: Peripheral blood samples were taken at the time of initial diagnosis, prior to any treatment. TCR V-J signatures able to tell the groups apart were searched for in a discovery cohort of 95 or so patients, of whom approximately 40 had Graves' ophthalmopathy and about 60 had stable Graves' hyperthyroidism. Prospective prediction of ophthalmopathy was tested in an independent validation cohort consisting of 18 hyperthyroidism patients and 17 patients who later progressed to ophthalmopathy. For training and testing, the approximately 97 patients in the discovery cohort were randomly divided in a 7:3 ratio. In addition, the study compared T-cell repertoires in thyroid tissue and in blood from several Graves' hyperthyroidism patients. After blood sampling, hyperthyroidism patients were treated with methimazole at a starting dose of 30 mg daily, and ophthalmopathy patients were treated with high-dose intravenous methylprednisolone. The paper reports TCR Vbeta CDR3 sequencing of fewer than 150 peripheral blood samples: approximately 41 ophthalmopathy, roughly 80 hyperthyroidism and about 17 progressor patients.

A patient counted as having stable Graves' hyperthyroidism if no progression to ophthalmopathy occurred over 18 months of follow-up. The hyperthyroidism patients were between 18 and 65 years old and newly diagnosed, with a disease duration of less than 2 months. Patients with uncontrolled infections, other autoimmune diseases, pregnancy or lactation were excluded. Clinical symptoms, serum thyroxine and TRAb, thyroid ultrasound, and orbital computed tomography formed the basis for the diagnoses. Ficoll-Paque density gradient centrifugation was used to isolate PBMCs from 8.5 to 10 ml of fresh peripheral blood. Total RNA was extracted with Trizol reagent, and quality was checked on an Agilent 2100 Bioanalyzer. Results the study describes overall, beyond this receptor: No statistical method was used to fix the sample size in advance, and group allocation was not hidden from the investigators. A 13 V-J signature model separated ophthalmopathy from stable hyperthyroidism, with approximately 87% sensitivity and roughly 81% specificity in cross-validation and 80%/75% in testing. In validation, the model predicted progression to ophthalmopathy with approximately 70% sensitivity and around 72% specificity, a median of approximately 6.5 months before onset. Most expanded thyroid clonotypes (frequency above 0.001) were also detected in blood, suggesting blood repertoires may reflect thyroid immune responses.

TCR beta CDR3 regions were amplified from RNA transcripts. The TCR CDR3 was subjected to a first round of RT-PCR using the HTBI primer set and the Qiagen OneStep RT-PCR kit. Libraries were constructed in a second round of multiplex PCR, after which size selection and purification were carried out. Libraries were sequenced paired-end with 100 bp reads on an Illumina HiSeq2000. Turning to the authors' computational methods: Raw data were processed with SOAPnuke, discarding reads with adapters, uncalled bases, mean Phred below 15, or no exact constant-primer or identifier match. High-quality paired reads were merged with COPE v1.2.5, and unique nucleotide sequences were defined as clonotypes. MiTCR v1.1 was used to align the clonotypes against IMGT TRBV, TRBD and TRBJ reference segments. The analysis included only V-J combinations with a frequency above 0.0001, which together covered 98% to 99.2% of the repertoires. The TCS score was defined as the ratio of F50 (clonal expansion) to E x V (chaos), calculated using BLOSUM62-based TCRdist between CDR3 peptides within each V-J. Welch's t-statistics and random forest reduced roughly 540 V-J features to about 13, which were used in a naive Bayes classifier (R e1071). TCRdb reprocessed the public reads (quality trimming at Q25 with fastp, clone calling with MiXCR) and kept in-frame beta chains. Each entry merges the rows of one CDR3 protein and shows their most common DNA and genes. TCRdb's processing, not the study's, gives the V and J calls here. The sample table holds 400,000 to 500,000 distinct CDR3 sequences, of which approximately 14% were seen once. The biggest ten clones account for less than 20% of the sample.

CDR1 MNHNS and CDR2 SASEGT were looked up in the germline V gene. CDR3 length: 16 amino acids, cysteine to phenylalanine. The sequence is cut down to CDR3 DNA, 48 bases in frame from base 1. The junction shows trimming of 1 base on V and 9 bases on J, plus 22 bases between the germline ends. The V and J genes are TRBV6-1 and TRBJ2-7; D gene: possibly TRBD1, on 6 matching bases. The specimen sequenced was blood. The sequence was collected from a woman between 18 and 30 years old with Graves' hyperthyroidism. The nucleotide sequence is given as TGTGCCAGCAGTGAAGGTACCGGGACACAGGCGCCGGCGCAGTACTTC. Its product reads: CASSEGTGTQAPAQYF.